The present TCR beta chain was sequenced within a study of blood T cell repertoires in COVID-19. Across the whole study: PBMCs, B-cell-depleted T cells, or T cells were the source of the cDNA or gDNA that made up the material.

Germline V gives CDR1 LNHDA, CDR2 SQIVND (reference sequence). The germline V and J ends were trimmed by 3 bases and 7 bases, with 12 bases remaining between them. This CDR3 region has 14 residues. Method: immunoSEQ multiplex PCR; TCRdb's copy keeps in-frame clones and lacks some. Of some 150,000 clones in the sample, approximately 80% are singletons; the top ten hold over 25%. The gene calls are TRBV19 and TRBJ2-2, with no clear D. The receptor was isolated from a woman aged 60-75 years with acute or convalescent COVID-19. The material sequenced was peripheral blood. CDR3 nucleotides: TGTGCCAGTAGTATCTTTGAACCAGGCGGGGAGCTGTTTTTT. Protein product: CASSIFEPGGELFF.